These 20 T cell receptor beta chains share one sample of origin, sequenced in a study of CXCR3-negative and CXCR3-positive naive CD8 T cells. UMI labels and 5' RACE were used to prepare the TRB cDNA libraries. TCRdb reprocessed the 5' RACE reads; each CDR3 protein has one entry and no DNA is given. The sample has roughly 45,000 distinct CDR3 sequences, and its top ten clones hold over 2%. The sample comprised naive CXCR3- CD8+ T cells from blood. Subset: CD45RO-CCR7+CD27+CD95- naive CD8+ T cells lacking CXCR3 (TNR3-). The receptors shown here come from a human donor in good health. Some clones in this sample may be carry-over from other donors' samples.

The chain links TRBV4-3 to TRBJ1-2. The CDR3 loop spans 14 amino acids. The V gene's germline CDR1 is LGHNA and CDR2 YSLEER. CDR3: CASSQDRANYGYTF.

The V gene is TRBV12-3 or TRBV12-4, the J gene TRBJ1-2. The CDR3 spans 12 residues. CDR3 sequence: CASSLEPSGYTF.

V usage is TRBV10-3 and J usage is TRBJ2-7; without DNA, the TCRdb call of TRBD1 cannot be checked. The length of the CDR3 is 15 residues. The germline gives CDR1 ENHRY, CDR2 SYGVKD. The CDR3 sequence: CAISESIGQSYEQYF.

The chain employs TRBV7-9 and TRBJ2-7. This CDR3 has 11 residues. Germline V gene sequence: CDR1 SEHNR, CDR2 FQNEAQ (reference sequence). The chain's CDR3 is CASSLNHEQYF.

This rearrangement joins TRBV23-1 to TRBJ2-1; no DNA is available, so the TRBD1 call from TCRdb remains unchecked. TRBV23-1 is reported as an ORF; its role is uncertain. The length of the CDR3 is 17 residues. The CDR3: CASRYPQRQDSYNEQFF.

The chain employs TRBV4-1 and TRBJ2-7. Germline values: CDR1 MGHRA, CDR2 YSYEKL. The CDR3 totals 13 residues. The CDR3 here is CASSPRLEYEQYF.

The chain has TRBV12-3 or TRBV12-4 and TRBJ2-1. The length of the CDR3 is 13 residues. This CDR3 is CASSLLGFNEQFF.

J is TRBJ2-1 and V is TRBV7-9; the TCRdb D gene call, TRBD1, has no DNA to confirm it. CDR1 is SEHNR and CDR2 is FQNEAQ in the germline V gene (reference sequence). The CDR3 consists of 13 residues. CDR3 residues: CASSARGGLEQFF. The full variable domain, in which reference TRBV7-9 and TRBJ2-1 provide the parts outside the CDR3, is DTGVSQNPRHKITKRGQNVTFRCDPISEHNRLYWYRQTLGQGPEFLTYFQNEAQLEKSRLLSDRFSAERPKGSFSTLEIQRTEQGDSAMYLCASSARGGLEQFFGPGTRLTVL.

This chain's CDR3 is CASSFVRTGVETQYF. The chain has TRBV5-1 and TRBJ2-5; TCRdb outputs TRBD1, but without DNA this stays unchecked. The CDR3 runs to 15 residues. In germline, CDR1 is SGHRS, CDR2 YFSETQ.

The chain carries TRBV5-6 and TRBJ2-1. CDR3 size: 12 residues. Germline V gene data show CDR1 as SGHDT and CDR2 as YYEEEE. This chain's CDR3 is CASSLLTHEQFF.

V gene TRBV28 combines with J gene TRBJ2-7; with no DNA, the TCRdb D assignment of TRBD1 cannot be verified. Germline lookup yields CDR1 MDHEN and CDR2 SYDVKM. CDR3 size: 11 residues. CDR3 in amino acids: CATLGGFEQYF.

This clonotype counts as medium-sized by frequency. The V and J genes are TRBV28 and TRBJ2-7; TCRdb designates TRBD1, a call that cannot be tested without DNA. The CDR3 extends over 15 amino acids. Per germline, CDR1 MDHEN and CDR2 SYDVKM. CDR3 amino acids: CASARRGGSAYEQYF.

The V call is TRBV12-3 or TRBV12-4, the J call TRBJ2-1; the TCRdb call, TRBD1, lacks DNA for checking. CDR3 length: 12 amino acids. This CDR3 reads CASSITGNEQFF.

CDR3 sequence: CASSPAGTGADTQYF. The chain employs TRBV11-3 and TRBJ2-3; lacking DNA, the TRBD1 call made by TCRdb goes unchecked. This CDR3 is built from 15 residues. The germline CDR1 and CDR2 sequences are SGHNT and YENEEA.

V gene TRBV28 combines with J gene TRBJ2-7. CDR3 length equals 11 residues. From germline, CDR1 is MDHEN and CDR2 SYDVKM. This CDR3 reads CASSLAAEQYF.

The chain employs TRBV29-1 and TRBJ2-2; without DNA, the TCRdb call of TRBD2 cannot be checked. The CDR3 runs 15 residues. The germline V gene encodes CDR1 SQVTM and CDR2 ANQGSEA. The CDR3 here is CSATGLAGDTGELFF.

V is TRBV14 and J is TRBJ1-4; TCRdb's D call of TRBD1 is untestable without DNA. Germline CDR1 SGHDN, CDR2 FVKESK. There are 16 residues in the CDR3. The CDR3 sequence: CASSQAGQGDNEKLFF.

The CDR3 spells CASSIQEAWGTQYF. The V gene is TRBV11-1, the J gene TRBJ2-5. The CDR3 contains 14 residues. Germline-derived CDR1 and CDR2 are SGHAT and FQDESV (reference sequence). Supplemented by reference TRBV11-1 and TRBJ2-5, the full variable domain reads EAEVAQSPRYKITEKSQAVAFWCDPISGHATLYWYRQILGQGPELLVQFQDESVVDDSQLPKDRFSAERLKGVDSTLKIQPAELGDSAMYLCASSIQEAWGTQYFGPGTRLLVL.

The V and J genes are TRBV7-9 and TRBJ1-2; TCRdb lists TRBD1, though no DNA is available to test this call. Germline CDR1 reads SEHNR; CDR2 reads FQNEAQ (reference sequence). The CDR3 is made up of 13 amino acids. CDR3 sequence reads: CASSHRTELVLPF.

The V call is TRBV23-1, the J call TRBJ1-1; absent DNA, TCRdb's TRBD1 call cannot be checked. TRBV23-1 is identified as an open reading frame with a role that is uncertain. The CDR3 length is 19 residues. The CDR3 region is CASSQAMDRGQGRNTEAFF.